This T cell receptor beta chain emerged from a study of cytomegalovirus exposure and HLA in healthy donors. CDR1 is SGDLS and CDR2 is YYNGEE in the germline V gene. J lost 2 bases, V lost 0 bases, and 2 bases had no gene match. This CDR3 is built from 16 residues. Study results and limitations: The study listed approximately 170 cytomegalovirus-associated TCR beta chains. Through in vitro validation, a few CMV-associated chains were shown to be specific for CMV antigens. Researchers reportedly found TCR beta sequences accurately predicted most subjects' HLA-A and HLA-B alleles. Analysis was performed later, and it showed HLA-associated TCR beta chains to be more clonally expanded than equally common others.

As regards this clone: Its antigen is not identified.

Primers: 60 Vbeta forward and 13 Jbeta reverse. Sequencing was performed with immunoSEQ multiplex PCR; in TCRdb, only in-frame clones are kept and a portion is missing. The data contain under 100,000 clones, approximately 80% of them singletons. The material sequenced was PBMCs. The TCR was taken from a man aged 50 to 59 in good health and CMV-seronegative. V is TRBV9 and J is TRBJ2-3; 11 nucleotides line up with TRBD2. The CDR3 nucleotides read TGTGCCAGCAGCGTAGGACTAGCGGGGCTCACAGATACGCAGTATTTT. Its translation: CASSVGLAGLTDTQYF.